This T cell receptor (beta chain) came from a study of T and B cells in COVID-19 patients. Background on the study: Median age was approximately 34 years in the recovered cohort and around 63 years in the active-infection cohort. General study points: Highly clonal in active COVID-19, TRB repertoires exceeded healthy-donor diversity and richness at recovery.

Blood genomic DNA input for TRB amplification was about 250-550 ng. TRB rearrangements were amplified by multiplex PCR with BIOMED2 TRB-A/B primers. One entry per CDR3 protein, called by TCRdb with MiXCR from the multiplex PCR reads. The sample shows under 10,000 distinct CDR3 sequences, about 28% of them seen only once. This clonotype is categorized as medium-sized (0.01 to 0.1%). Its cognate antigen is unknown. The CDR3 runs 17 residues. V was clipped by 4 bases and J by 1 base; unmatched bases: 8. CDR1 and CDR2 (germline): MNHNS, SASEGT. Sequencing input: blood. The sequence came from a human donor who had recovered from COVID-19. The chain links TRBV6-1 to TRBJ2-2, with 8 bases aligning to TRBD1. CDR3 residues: CASSAALTGGNTGELFF. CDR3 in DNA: TGTGCCAGCAGTGCGGCCCTAACAGGGGGGAACACCGGGGAGCTGTTTTTT.